This T cell receptor (beta chain) was sequenced in a study of T cells in Graves' hyperthyroidism and ophthalmopathy. Study-wide context: Pretreatment peripheral blood was obtained at initial diagnosis. Findings and caveats of the study: Onset of ophthalmopathy came a median around 7.1 months after the model predicted it.

Uncontrolled infection, other autoimmune disease, pregnancy and lactation each barred patients from inclusion. It was 8.5 to 10 ml of fresh peripheral blood that supplied the PBMCs. RNA transcripts yielded amplified TCR beta CDR3 regions. First-round RT-PCR of the TCR CDR3 relied on the HTBI primer set. TCRdb redid the calling of the multiplex PCR reads with MiXCR, one entry per CDR3 protein. Of a few hundred thousand distinct CDR3 sequences listed, roughly an eighth were seen once; the top ten hold 5% to 6%. The germline V gene has CDR1 MDHEN and CDR2 SYDVKM. The V and J ends lost 2 bases and 4 bases respectively, with 3 bases between them. There are 13 residues in the CDR3. This clonotype showed up many times. Its antigen remains unknown.

The receptor comes from a woman aged 18-29 years with Graves' hyperthyroidism. This chain uses TRBV28 with TRBJ2-6; D is uncertain. The source material was blood. This CDR3 is CASSLPGANVLTF. In DNA, the CDR3 is TGTGCCAGCAGTTTACCAGGGGCCAACGTCCTGACTTTC.